Listed below are T cell receptor beta chains from one sample, sequenced in a study of blood T cell repertoires in COVID-19. Method: immunoSEQ multiplex PCR; TCRdb's copy keeps in-frame clones and lacks some. The sample holds approximately 170,000 clones; 86% are singletons and the top ten take 3% to 4%. The sequenced sample was peripheral blood. These receptors were taken from a man in his sixties or seventies with acute or convalescent COVID-19. Each CDR3 is given with its conserved first and last residue. The order of the fields is V gene, J gene, clone size, D gene, CDR3 protein, CDR3 DNA. A D gene is named only where the DNA matches it firmly. Not every row has a clone size; where given, it reads once, few, many or a size class.

V: TRBV5-1; J: TRBJ1-4; size: -; D: TRBD1; CDR3: CASSLAGQENEKLFF; DNA: TGCGCCAGCAGCTTGGCAGGACAGGAAAATGAAAAACTGTTTTTT
V: TRBV3-1/TRBV3-2; J: TRBJ2-7; size: -; D: TRBD1; CDR3: CASSQVPGQGGRYEQYF; DNA: TGTGCCAGCAGCCAAGTGCCGGGACAGGGAGGGCGCTACGAGCAGTACTTC
V: TRBV29-1; J: TRBJ1-1; size: few; D: TRBD1; CDR3: CSVAGGAFTEAFF; DNA: TGCAGCGTTGCAGGGGGCGCGTTTACTGAAGCTTTCTTT
V: TRBV6-7; J: TRBJ2-5; size: -; D: TRBD2; CDR3: CATDRRPRLAGEETQYF; DNA: TGTGCCACGGATCGGCGCCCGAGACTAGCGGGGGAAGAGACCCAGTACTTC
V: TRBV7-6; J: TRBJ2-7; size: -; D: -; CDR3: CASSRQDSHEQYF; DNA: TGTGCCAGCAGCCGCCAAGACAGTCACGAGCAGTACTTC
V: TRBV7-6; J: TRBJ2-7; size: -; D: TRBD1; CDR3: CASSSRQGESGEQYF; DNA: TGTGCCAGCAGCTCCCGACAGGGGGAATCCGGGGAGCAGTACTTC
V: TRBV7-3; J: TRBJ1-1; size: -; D: -; CDR3: CASSPTGSTEAFF; DNA: TGTGCCAGCAGTCCAACAGGGTCGACTGAAGCTTTCTTT
V: TRBV4-1; J: TRBJ1-5; size: -; D: -; CDR3: CASSQASSGVNQPQHF; DNA: TGCGCCAGCAGCCAAGCCTCCTCGGGAGTCAATCAGCCCCAGCATTTT
V: TRBV29-1; J: TRBJ2-5; size: -; D: -; CDR3: CSVGFRTEETQYF; DNA: TGCAGCGTTGGTTTTAGGACAGAAGAGACCCAGTACTTC
V: TRBV4-3; J: TRBJ1-2; size: -; D: TRBD1; CDR3: CASSRLGQGSNYGYTF; DNA: TGCGCCAGCAGCCGATTGGGACAGGGATCTAACTATGGCTACACCTTC
V: TRBV19; J: TRBJ2-5; size: once; D: TRBD1; CDR3: CASSIETGGAETQYF; DNA: TGTGCCAGTAGTATAGAAACAGGGGGCGCGGAGACCCAGTACTTC
V: TRBV5-1; J: TRBJ2-7; size: -; D: -; CDR3: CASSFDGRPYEQYF; DNA: TGCGCCAGCAGCTTTGACGGGAGACCCTACGAGCAGTACTTC
V: TRBV7-3; J: TRBJ1-1; size: -; D: TRBD1; CDR3: CASSLTGGGTEAFF; DNA: TGTGCCAGCAGCTTGACAGGGGGTGGCACTGAAGCTTTCTTT
V: TRBV27; J: TRBJ2-7; size: many; D: TRBD1; CDR3: CASSLRGTVSYEQYF; DNA: TGTGCCAGCAGTTTGAGGGGGACAGTGAGCTACGAGCAGTACTTC
V: TRBV7-2; J: TRBJ2-7; size: once; D: TRBD2; CDR3: CASSWGGLAGTYEQYF; DNA: TGTGCCAGCAGCTGGGGGGGACTAGCGGGAACTTACGAGCAGTACTTC
V: TRBV7-2; J: TRBJ2-7; size: few; D: -; CDR3: CASSSYFSSYEQYF; DNA: TGTGCCAGCAGCTCTTATTTCAGCTCCTACGAGCAGTACTTC
V: TRBV6-5; J: TRBJ1-2; size: -; D: -; CDR3: CASSTWDTGYTF; DNA: TGTGCCAGCAGTACGTGGGACACTGGCTACACCTTC
V: TRBV27; J: TRBJ1-5; size: -; D: -; CDR3: CASSSPDKFQPQHF; DNA: TGTGCCAGCAGTTCCCCGGACAAATTTCAGCCCCAGCATTTT
V: TRBV4-2; J: TRBJ2-7; size: -; D: -; CDR3: CASSQESGSSSYEQYF; DNA: TGTGCCAGCAGCCAAGAATCGGGGTCGAGCTCCTACGAGCAGTACTTC
V: TRBV5-1; J: TRBJ2-3; size: -; D: -; CDR3: CASGEERAGTDTQYF; DNA: TGCGCCAGCGGAGAAGAGCGGGCAGGCACAGATACGCAGTATTTT
V: TRBV28; J: TRBJ2-7; size: -; D: -; CDR3: CASSLRSLSSYEQYF; DNA: TGTGCCAGCAGTTTGAGGTCTTTAAGCTCCTACGAGCAGTACTTC
V: TRBV19; J: TRBJ2-3; size: -; D: TRBD2; CDR3: CASSMEGTSGRTDTQYF; DNA: TGTGCCAGTAGTATGGAAGGGACTAGCGGGAGGACAGATACGCAGTATTTT
V: TRBV5-1; J: TRBJ2-7; size: -; D: TRBD1; CDR3: CASSLVGQGMEQYF; DNA: TGCGCCAGCAGCTTGGTGGGACAGGGTATGGAGCAGTACTTC
V: TRBV10-3; J: TRBJ2-7; size: -; D: TRBD2; CDR3: CATRTSGGNEQYF; DNA: TGTGCCACACGGACTAGTGGTGGGAACGAGCAGTACTTC
V: TRBV10-1; J: TRBJ1-1; size: few; D: TRBD1; CDR3: CASSRDRYTEAFF; DNA: TGCGCCAGCAGTAGGGACAGGTACACTGAAGCTTTCTTT
V: TRBV14; J: TRBJ1-2; size: -; D: -; CDR3: CASSADTFYGYTF; DNA: TGTGCCAGCAGCGCCGACACCTTCTATGGCTACACCTTC
V: TRBV6-2/TRBV6-3; J: TRBJ1-2; size: -; D: -; CDR3: CASSYRVGYTF; DNA: TGTGCCAGCAGTTATCGGGTTGGCTACACCTTC
V: TRBV7-8; J: TRBJ1-2; size: -; D: TRBD1; CDR3: CASSLARGTGGVSNYGYTF; DNA: TGTGCCAGCAGCTTAGCGCGAGGGACAGGGGGCGTTTCAAACTATGGCTACACCTTC
V: TRBV4-1; J: TRBJ2-1; size: -; D: TRBD2; CDR3: CARRASGIGYNEQFF; DNA: TGCGCCAGGCGGGCTAGCGGGATCGGATACAATGAGCAGTTCTTC
V: TRBV4-3; J: TRBJ2-1; size: -; D: -; CDR3: CASSQEFAAYNEQFF; DNA: TGCGCCAGCAGCCAAGAGTTTGCGGCTTACAATGAGCAGTTCTTC
V: TRBV7-3; J: TRBJ2-5; size: -; D: -; CDR3: CASSPGAKETQYF; DNA: TGTGCCAGCAGCCCCGGAGCCAAAGAGACCCAGTACTTC
V: TRBV5-1; J: TRBJ2-7; size: -; D: -; CDR3: CASSLTGGTYEQYF; DNA: TGCGCCAGCAGCTTGACCGGCGGAACCTACGAGCAGTACTTC
V: TRBV19; J: TRBJ2-1; size: -; D: TRBD2; CDR3: CARPSTSGFYNEQFF; DNA: TGTGCCAGACCGTCGACTAGCGGGTTTTACAATGAGCAGTTCTTC
V: TRBV27; J: TRBJ1-3; size: -; D: TRBD1; CDR3: CASSFGPGTGGSGNTIYF; DNA: TGTGCCAGCAGTTTCGGTCCCGGGACAGGGGGCTCTGGAAACACCATATATTTT
V: TRBV5-6; J: TRBJ2-7; size: -; D: TRBD2; CDR3: CASSTSGGAYEQYF; DNA: TGTGCCAGCAGCACTAGCGGGGGGGCCTACGAGCAGTACTTC
V: TRBV18; J: TRBJ2-2; size: -; D: -; CDR3: CASSVQANTGELFF; DNA: TGTGCCAGCTCAGTACAAGCGAACACCGGGGAGCTGTTTTTT
V: TRBV5-6; J: TRBJ1-3; size: -; D: -; CDR3: CASSFFEVVGNTIYF; DNA: TGTGCCAGCAGCTTCTTCGAGGTAGTTGGAAACACCATATATTTT
V: TRBV3-1/TRBV3-2; J: TRBJ1-1; size: -; D: TRBD1; CDR3: CASSLAPGQADTEAFF; DNA: TGTGCCAGCAGCTTAGCCCCGGGACAGGCGGACACTGAAGCTTTCTTT